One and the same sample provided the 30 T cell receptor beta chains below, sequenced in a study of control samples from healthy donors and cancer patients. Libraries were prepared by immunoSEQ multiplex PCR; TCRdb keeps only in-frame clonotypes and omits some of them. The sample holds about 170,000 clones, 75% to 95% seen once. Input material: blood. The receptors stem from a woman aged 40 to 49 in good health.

The CDR3 loop is CASSRSQGRNTEAFF. The CDR3 nucleotides are TGTGCCAGCAGCCGCTCACAGGGAAGAAACACTGAAGCTTTCTTT. The rearrangement links TRBV11-2 to TRBJ1-1, with D perhaps TRBD1 (6 bases). V lost 5 bases and J 2 bases, leaving 15 bases between the germline ends. The CDR3 has 15 amino acids. The germline V gene has CDR1 SGHAT and CDR2 FQNNGV. The entire variable domain, with the rest obtained from reference TRBV11-2 and TRBJ1-1, is as follows: EAGVAQSPRYKIIEKRQSVAFWCNPISGHATLYWYQQILGQGPKLLIQFQNNGVVDDSQLPKDRFSAERLKGVDSTLKIQPAKLEDSAVYLCASSRSQGRNTEAFFGQGTRLTVV.

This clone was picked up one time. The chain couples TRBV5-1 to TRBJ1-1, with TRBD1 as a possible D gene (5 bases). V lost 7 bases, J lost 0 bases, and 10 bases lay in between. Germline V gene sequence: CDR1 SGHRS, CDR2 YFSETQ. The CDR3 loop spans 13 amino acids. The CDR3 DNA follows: TGCGCCAGCCAACAGGACATGAACACTGAAGCTTTCTTT. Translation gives CASQQDMNTEAFF.

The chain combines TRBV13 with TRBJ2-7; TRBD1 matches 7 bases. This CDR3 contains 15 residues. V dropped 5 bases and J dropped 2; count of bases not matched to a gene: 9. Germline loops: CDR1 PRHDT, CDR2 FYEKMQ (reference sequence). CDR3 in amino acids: CASSGRDRDTYEQYF. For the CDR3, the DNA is TGTGCCAGCAGCGGGAGAGACAGGGATACCTACGAGCAGTACTTC.

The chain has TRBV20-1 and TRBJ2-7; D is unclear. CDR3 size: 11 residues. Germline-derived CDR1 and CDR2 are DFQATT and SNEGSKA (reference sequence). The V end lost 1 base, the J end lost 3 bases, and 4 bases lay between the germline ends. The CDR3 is CSARGGYEQYF. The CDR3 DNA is TGCAGTGCTAGAGGTGGCTACGAGCAGTACTTC.

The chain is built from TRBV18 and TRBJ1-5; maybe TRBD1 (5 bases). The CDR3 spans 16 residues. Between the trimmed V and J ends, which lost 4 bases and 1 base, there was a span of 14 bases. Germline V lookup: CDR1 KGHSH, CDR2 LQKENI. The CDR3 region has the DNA TGTGCCAGCTCACGGGACCTACCCCCAAGCAATCAGCCCCAGCATTTT. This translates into CASSRDLPPSNQPQHF.

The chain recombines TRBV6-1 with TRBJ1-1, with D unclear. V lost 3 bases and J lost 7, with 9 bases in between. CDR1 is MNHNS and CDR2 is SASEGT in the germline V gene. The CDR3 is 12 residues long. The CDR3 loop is CASSEIVDEAFF. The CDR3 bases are TGTGCCAGCAGTGAGATTGTCGATGAAGCTTTCTTT.

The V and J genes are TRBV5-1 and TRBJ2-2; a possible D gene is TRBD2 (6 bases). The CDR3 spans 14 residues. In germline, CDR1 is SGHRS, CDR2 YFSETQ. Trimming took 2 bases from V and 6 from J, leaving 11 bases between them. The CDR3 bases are TGCGCCAGCAGCTTTGGGGTAGCGGCCGGGGAGCTGTTTTTT. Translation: CASSFGVAAGELFF.

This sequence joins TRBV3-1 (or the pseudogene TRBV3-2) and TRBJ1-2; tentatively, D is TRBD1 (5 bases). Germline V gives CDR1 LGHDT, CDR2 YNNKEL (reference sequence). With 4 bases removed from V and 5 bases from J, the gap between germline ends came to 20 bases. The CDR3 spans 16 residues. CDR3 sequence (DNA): TGTGCCAGCAGCCTAGCCGGGGCCGGGGGAATTTATGGCTACACCTTC. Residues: CASSLAGAGGIYGYTF.

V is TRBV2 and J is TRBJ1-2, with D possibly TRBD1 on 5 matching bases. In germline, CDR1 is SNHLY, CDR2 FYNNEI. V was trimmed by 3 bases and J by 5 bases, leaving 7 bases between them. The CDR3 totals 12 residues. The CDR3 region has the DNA TGTGCCAGCAGTGATGGGGGTTATGGCTACACCTTC. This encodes CASSDGGYGYTF. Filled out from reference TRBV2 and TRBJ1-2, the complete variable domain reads EPEVTQTPSHQVTQMGQEVILRCVPISNHLYFYWYRQILGQKVEFLVSFYNNEISEKSEIFDDQFSVERPDGSNFTLKIRSTKLEDSAMYFCASSDGGYGYTFGSGTRLTVV.

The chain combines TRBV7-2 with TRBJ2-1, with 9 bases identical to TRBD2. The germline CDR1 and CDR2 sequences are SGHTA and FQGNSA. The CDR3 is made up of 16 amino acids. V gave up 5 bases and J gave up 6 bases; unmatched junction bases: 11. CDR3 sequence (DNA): TGTGCCAGCAGCGGCCGGACTAGCGCGGTCCCCAATGAGCAGTTCTTC. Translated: CASSGRTSAVPNEQFF. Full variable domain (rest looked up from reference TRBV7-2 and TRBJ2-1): GAGVSQSPSNKVTEKGKDVELRCDPISGHTALYWYRQSLGQGLEFLIYFQGNSAPDKSGLPSDRFSAERTGGSVSTLTIQRTQQEDSAVYLCASSGRTSAVPNEQFFGPGTRLTVL.

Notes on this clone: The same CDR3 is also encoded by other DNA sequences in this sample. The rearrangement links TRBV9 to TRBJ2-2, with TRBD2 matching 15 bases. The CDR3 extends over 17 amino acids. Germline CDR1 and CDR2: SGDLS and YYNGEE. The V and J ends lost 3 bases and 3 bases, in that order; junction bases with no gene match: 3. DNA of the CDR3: TGTGCCAGCAGCGCAGGACTAGCGGGGGGGTACACCGGGGAGCTGTTTTTT. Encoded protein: CASSAGLAGGYTGELFF.

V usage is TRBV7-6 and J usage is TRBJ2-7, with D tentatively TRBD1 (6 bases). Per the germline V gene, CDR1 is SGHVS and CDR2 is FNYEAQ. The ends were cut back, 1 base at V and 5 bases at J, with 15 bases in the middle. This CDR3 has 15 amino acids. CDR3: CASSLVTGTAHEQYF. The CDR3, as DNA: TGTGCCAGCAGCTTAGTAACAGGGACCGCCCACGAGCAGTACTTC.

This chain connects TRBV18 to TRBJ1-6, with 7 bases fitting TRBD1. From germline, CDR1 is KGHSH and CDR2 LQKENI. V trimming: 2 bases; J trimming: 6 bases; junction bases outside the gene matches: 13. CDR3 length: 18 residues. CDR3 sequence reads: CASSPTKGQPVGNSPLHF. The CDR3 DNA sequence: TGTGCCAGCTCACCAACGAAGGGACAGCCGGTCGGTAATTCACCCCTCCACTTT.

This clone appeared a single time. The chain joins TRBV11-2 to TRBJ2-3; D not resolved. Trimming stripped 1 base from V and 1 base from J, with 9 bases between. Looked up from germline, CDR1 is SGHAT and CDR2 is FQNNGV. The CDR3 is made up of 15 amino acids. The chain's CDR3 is CASSLGWAGTDTQYF. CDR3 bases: TGTGCCAGCAGCTTAGGATGGGCGGGCACAGATACGCAGTATTTT.

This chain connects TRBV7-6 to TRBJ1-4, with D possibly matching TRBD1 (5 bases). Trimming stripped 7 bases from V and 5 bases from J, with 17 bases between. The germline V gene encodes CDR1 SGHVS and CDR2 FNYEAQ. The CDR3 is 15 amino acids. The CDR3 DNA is TGTGCCAGCAAGACAAGACAGACTCCAAATGAAAAACTGTTTTTT. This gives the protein CASKTRQTPNEKLFF.

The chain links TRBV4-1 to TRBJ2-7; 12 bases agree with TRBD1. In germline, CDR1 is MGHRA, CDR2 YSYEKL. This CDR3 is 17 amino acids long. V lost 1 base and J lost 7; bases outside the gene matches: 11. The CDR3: CASSQGLLGQGAGEQYF. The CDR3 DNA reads TGCGCCAGCAGCCAAGGCCTTCTGGGACAGGGGGCGGGTGAGCAGTACTTC.

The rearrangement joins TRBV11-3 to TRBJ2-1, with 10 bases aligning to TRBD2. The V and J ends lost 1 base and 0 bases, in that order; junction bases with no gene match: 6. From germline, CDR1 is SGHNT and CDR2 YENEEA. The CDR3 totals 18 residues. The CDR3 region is CASSLGAGTSASYNEQFF. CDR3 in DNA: TGTGCCAGCAGCTTAGGGGCCGGGACTAGCGCCTCCTACAATGAGCAGTTCTTC.

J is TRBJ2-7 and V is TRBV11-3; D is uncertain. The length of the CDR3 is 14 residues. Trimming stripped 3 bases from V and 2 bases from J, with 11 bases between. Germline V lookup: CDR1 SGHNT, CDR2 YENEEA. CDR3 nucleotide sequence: TGTGCCAGCAGCTTCTTAGGTCTCACCTACGAGCAGTACTTC. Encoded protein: CASSFLGLTYEQYF.

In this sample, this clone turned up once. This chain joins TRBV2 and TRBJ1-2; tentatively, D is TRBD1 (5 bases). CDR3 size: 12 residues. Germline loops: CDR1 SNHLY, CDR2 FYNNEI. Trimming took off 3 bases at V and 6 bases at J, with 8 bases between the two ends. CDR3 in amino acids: CASSEAGNGYTF. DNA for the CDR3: TGTGCCAGCAGTGAGGCAGGGAATGGCTACACCTTC.

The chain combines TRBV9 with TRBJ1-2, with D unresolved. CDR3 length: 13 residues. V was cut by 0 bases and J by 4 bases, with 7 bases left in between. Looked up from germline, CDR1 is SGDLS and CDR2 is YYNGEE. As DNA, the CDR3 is TGTGCCAGCAGCGTAGAAGATGGCTATGGCTACACCTTC. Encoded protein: CASSVEDGYGYTF.

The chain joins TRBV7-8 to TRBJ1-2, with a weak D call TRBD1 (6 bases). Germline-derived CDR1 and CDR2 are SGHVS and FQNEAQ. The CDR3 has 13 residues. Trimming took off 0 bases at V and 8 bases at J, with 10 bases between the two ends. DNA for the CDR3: TGTGCCAGCAGCTTAGCGTCAGGGGCGGGCTACACCTTC. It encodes CASSLASGAGYTF.

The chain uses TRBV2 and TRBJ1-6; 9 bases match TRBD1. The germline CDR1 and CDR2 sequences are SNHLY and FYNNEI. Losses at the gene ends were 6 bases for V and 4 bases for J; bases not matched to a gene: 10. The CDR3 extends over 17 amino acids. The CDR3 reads CASRGGGTGSYNSPLHF. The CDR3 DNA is TGTGCCAGCAGAGGGGGAGGGACAGGGAGTTATAATTCACCCCTCCACTTT.

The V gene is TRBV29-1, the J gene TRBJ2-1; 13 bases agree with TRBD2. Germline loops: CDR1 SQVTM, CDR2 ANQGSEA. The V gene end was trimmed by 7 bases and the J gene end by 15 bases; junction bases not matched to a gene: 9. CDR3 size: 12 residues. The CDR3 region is CSGALAGGGRFF. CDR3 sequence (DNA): TGCAGCGGCGCACTAGCGGGGGGGGGCCGGTTCTTC.

The CDR3 sequence is CASEPFSGNTIYF. In nucleotides, the CDR3 is TGTGCCAGCGAACCCTTCTCTGGAAACACCATATATTTT. V gene TRBV6-6 combines with J gene TRBJ1-3; unclear D gene. Germline-derived CDR1 and CDR2 are MNHNY and SVGAGI (reference sequence). The length of the CDR3 is 13 residues. V was trimmed by 8 bases and J by 0 bases, leaving 8 bases between them.

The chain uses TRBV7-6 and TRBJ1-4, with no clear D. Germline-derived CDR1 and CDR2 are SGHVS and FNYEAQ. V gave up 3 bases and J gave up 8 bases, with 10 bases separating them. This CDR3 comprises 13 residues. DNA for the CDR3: TGTGCCAGCAGCTTGGGTGGGGTCGAAAAACTGTTTTTT. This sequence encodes CASSLGGVEKLFF. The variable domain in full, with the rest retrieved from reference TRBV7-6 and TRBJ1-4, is GAGVSQSPRYKVTKRGQDVALRCDPISGHVSLYWYRQALGQGPEFLTYFNYEAQQDKSGLPNDRFSAERPEGSISTLTIQRTEQRDSAMYRCASSLGGVEKLFFGSGTQLSVL.

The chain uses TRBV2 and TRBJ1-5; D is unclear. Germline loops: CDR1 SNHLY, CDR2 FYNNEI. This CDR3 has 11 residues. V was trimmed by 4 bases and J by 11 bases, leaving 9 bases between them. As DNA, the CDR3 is TGTGCCAGCAGTGTGTCTACGGCCCAGCATTTT. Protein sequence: CASSVSTAQHF.

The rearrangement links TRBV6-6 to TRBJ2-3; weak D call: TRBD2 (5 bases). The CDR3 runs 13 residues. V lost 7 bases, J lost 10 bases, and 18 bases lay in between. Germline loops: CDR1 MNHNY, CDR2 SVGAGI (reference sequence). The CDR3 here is CASMGRDGGAQYF. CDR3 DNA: TGTGCCAGCATGGGTCGTGATGGAGGCGCGCAGTATTTT.

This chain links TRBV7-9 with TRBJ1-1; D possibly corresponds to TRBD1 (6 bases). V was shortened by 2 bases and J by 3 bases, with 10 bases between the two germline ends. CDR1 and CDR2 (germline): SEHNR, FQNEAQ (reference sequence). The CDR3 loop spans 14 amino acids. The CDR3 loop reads CASSLQGMDTEAFF. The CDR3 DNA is TGTGCCAGCAGCTTACAGGGGATGGACACTGAAGCTTTCTTT.

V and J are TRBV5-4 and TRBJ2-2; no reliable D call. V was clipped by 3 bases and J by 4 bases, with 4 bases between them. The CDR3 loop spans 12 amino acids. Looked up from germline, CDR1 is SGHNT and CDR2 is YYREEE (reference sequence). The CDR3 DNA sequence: TGTGCCAGCAGCTCCAGCACCGGGGAGCTGTTTTTT. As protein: CASSSSTGELFF.

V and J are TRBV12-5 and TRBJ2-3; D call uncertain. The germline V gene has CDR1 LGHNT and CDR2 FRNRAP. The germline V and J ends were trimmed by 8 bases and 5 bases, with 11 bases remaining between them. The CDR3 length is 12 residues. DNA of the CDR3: TGTGCTAGTTCCCGGTTCGGAGATACGCAGTATTTT. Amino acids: CASSRFGDTQYF.